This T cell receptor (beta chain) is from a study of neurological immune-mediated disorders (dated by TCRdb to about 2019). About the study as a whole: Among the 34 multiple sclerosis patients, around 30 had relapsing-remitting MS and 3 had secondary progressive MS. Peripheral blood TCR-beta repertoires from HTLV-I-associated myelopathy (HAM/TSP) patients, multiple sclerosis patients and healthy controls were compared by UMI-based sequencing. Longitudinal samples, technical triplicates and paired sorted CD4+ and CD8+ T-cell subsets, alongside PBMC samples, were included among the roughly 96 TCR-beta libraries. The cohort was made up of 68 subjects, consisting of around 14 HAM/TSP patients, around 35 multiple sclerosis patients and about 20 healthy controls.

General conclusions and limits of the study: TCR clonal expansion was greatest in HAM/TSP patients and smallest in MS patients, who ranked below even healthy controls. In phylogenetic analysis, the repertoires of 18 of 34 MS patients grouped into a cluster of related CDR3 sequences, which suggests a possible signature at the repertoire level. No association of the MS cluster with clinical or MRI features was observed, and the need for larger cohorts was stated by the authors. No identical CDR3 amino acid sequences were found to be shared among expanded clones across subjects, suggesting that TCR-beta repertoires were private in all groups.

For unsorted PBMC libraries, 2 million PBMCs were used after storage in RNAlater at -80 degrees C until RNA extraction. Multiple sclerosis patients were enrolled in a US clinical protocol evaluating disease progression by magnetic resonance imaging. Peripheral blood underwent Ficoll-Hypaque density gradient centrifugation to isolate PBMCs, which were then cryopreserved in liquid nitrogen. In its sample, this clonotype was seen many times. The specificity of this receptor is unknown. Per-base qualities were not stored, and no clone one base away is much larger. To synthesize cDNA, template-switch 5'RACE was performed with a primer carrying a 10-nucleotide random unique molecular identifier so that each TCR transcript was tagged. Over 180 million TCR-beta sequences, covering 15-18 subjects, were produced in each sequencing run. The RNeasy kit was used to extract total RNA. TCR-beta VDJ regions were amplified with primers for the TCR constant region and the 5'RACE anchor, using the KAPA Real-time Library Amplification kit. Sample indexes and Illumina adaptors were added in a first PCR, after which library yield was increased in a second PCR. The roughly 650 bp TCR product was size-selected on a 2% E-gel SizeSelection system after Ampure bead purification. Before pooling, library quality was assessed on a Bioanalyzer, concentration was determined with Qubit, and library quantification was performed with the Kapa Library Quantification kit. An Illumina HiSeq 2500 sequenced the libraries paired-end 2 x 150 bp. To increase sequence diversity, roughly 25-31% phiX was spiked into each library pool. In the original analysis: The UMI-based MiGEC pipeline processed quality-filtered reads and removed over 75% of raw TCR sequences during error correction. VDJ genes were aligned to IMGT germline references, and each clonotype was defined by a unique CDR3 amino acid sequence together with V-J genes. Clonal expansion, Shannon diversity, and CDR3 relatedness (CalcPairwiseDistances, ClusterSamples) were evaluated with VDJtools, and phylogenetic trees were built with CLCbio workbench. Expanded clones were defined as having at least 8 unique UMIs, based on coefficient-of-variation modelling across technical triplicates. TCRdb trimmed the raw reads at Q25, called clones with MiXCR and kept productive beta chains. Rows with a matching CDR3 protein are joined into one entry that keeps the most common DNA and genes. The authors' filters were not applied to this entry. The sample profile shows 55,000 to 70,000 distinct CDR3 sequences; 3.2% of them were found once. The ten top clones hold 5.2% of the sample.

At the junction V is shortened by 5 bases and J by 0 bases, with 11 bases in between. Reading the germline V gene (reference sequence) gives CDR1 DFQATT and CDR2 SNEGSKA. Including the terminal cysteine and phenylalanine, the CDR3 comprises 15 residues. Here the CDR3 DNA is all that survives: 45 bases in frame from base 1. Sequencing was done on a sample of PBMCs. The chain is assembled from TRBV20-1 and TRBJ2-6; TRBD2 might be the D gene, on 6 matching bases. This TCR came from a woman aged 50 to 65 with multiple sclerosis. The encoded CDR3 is CSARRLVSGANVLTF. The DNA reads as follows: TGCAGTGCTCGGAGACTAGTCTCTGGGGCCAACGTCCTGACTTTC.